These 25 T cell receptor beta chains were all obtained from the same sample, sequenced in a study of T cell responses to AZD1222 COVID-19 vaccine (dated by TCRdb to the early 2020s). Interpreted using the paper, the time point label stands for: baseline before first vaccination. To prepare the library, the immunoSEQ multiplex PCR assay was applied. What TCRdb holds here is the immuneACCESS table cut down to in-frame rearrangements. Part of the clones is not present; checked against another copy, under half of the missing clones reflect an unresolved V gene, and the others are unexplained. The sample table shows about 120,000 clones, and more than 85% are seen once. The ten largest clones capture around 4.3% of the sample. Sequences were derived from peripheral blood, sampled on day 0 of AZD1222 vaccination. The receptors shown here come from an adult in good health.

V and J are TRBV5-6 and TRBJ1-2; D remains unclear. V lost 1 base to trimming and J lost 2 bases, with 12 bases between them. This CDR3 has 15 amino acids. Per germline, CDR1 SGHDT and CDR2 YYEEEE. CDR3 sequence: CASSLKSSINYGYTF. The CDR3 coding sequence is TGTGCCAGCAGCTTGAAAAGCTCAATCAACTATGGCTACACCTTC.

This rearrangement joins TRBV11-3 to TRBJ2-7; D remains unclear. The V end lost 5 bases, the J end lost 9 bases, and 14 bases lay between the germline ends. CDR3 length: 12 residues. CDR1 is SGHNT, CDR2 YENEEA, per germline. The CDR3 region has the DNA TGTGCCAGCAGCCTCTCTGAGAGCGTGCAGTACTTC. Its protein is CASSLSESVQYF.

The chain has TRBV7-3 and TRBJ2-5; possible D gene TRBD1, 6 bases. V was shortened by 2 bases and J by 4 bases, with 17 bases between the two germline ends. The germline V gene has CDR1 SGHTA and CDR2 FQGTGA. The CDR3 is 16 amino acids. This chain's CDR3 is CASSLFSRTDTETQYF. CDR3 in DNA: TGTGCCAGCAGCTTATTTTCTCGGACAGACACAGAGACCCAGTACTTC.

CDR3 DNA sequence: TGTGCCAGTACTCCGGACAGCCTGAGAATCTCTGGGGCCAACGTCCTGACTTTC. Translation gives CASTPDSLRISGANVLTF. The chain is built from TRBV19 and TRBJ2-6, with D possibly matching TRBD1 (6 bases). The CDR3 length is 18 residues. The V end was cut by 7 bases, the J end by 0 bases, with 19 bases between. Germline CDR1 LNHDA, CDR2 SQIVND (reference sequence).

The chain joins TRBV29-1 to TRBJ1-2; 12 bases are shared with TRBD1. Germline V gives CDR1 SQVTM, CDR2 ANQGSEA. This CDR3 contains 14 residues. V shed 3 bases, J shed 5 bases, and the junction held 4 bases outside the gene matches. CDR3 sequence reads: CSVDLGQGAYGYTF. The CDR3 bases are TGCAGCGTTGATCTGGGACAGGGGGCTTATGGCTACACCTTC.

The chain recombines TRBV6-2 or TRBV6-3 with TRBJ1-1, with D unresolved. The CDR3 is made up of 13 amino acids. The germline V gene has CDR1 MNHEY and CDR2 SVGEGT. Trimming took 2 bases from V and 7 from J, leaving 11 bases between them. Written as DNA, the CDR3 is TGTGCCAGCAGTTACGAGGGATGGGGTGAAGCTTTCTTT. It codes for CASSYEGWGEAFF.

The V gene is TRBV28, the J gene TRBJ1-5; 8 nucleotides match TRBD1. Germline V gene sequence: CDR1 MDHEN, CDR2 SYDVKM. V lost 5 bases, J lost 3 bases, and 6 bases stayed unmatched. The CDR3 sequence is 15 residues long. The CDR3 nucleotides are TGTGCCAGCAGTGACGGGGGACAGGTCAATCAGCCCCAGCATTTT. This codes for CASSDGGQVNQPQHF. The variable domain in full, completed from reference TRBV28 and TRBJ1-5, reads DVKVTQSSRYLVKRTGEKVFLECVQDMDHENMFWYRQDPGLGLRLIYFSYDVKMKEKGDIPEGYSVSREKKERFSLILESASTNQTSMYLCASSDGGQVNQPQHFGDGTRLSIL.

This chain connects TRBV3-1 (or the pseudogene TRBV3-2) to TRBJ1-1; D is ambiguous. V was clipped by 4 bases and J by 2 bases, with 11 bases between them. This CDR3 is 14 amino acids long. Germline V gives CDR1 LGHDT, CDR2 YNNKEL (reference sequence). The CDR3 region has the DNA TGTGCCAGCAGCCGCCCAGATTCCAACACTGAAGCTTTCTTT. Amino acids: CASSRPDSNTEAFF.

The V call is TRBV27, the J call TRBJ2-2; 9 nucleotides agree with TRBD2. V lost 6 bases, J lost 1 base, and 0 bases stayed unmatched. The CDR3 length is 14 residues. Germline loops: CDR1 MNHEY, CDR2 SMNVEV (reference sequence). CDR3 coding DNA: TGTGCCAGCAGACTAGCGGGGAACACCGGGGAGCTGTTTTTT. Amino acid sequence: CASRLAGNTGELFF.

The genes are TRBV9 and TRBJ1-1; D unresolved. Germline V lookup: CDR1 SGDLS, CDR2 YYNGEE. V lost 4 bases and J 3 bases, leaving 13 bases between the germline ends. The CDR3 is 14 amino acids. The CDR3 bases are TGTGCCAGCAGCTCGGAGATCTGGGACACTGAAGCTTTCTTT. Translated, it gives CASSSEIWDTEAFF.

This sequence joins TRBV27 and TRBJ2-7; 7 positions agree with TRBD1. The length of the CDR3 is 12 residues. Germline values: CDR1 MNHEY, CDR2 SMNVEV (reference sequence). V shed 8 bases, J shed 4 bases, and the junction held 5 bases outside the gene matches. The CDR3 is CASRQGSYEQYF. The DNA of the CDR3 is TGTGCCAGCCGACAGGGTAGTTACGAGCAGTACTTC.

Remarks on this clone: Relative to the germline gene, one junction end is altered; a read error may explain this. The CDR3 is CARSRAGGAGNEQFF. In nucleotides, the CDR3 is TGCGCCCGCAGCCGGGCCGGGGGGGCCGGGAATGAGCAGTTCTTC. V usage is TRBV5-1 and J usage is TRBJ2-1, with 8 nucleotides matching TRBD2. This CDR3 comprises 15 residues. CDR1 SGHRS and CDR2 YFSETQ come from the germline V gene.

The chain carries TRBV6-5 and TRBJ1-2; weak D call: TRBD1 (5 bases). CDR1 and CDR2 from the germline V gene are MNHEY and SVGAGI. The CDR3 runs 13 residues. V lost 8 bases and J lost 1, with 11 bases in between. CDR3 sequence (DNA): TGTGCCAGCCGCAGGGAGGGTAACTATGGCTACACCTTC. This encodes CASRREGNYGYTF.

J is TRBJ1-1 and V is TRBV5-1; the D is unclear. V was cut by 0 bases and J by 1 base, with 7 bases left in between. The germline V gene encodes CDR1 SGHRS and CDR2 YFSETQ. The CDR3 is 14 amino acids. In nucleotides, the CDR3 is TGCGCCAGCAGCTTGGGGGCAGGGAACACTGAAGCTTTCTTT. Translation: CASSLGAGNTEAFF.

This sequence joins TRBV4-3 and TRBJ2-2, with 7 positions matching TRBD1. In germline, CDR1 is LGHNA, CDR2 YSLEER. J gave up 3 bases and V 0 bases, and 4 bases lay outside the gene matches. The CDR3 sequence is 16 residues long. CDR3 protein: CASSQDPDRDTGELFF. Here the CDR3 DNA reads TGCGCCAGCAGCCAAGATCCAGACAGGGACACCGGGGAGCTGTTTTTT.

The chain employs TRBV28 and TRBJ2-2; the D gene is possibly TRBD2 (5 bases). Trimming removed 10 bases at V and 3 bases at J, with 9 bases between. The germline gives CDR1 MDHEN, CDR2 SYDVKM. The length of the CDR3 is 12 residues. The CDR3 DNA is TGTGCCATAACTAGGCACACCGGGGAGCTGTTTTTT. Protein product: CAITRHTGELFF.

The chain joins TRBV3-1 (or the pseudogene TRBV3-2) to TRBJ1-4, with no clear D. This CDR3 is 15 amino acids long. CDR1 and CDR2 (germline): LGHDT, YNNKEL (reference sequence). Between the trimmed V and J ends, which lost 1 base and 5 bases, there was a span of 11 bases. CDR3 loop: CASSQGAVSNEKLFF. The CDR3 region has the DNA TGTGCCAGCAGCCAAGGAGCAGTATCGAATGAAAAACTGTTTTTT.

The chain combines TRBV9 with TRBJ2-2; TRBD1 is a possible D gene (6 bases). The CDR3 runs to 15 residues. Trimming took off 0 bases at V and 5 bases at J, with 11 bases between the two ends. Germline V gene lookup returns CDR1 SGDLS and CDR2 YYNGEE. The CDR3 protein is CASSVVTQGTGELFF. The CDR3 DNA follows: TGTGCCAGCAGCGTAGTTACGCAGGGGACCGGGGAGCTGTTTTTT.

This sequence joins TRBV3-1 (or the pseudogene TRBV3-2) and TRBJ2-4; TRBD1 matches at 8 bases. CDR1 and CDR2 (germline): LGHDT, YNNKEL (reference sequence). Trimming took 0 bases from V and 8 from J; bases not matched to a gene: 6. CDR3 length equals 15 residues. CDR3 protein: CASSQDRPTGDIQYF. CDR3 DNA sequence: TGTGCCAGCAGCCAAGATAGGCCGACAGGGGACATTCAGTACTTC.

The CDR3 bases are TGTGCCAGCAGCCCCACCCTGTTAAATTCACCCCTCCACTTT. Amino acids: CASSPTLLNSPLHF. V usage is TRBV3-1 (or the pseudogene TRBV3-2) and J usage is TRBJ1-6; D not certain. The germline gives CDR1 LGHDT, CDR2 YNNKEL (reference sequence). Trimming stripped 4 bases from V and 7 bases from J, with 11 bases between. The CDR3 runs 14 residues.

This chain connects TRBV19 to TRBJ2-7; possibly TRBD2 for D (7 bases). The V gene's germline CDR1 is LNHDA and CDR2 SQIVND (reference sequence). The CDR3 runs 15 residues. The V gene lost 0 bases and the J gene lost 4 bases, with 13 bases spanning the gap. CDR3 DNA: TGTGCCAGTAGTATAGATTCGGGGGGCACTTACGAGCAGTACTTC. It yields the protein CASSIDSGGTYEQYF.

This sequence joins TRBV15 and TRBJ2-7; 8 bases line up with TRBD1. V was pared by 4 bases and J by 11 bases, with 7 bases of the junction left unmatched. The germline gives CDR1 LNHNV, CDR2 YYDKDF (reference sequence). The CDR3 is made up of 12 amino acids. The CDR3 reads CATSTTGGTEYF. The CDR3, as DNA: TGTGCCACCAGCACAACAGGGGGAACTGAGTACTTC.

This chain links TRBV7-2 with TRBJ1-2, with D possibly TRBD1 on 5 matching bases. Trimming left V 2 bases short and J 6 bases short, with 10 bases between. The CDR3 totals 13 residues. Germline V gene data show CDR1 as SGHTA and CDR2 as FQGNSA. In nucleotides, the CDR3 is TGTGCCAGCAGCTTATTTGCGGGGGATGGCTACACCTTC. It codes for CASSLFAGDGYTF.

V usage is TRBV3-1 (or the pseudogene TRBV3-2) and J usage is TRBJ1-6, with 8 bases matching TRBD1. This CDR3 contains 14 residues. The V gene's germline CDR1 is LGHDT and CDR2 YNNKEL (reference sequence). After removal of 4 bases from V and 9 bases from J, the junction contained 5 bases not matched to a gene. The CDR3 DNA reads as TGTGCCAGCAGCCGCGGACAGGGAAGTTCACCCCTCCACTTT. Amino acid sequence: CASSRGQGSSPLHF.

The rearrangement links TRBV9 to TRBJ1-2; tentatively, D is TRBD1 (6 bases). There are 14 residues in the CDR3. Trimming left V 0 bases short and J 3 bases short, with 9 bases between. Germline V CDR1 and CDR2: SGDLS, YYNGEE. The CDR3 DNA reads TGTGCCAGCAGCGTAGCACAGGGAGACTATGGCTACACCTTC. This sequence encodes CASSVAQGDYGYTF.